The 25 T cell receptor beta chains in this list originate from one sample, sequenced in a study of Ad26.COV2.S vaccination and SARS-CoV-2 variants. Some clones are missing from TCRdb's copy, which holds only in-frame ones; the method was immunoSEQ multiplex PCR. The sample lists around 450,000 clones; approximately 90% were seen once. Treatment described: 19 received Ad26.COV2.S at low or high dose, single or two shots; about 5 received placebo; per-sample allocation not given. Sampling occurred on day 63 after the first vaccine or placebo injection. The sequences come from peripheral blood, collected in a trial of Ad26.COV2.S vaccine versus placebo. These receptors all come from a person between 18 and 65 years old who received the Ad26.COV2.S COVID-19 vaccine or a placebo.

This CDR3 reads CASSLPPPGNTGELFF. The CDR3 DNA reads TGTGCCAGCAGTTTACCACCCCCAGGGAACACCGGGGAGCTGTTTTTT. This chain joins TRBV27 and TRBJ2-2, with D unresolved. CDR3 size: 16 residues. CDR1 is MNHEY, CDR2 SMNVEV, per germline (reference sequence). The V end was cut by 2 bases, the J end by 1 base, with 11 bases between.

A few counts support this clone. The chain has TRBV6-5 and TRBJ1-1; maybe TRBD1 (5 bases). Trimming pared 5 bases from V and 6 bases from J, leaving 13 bases between. The CDR3 totals 13 residues. CDR1 and CDR2 from the germline V gene are MNHEY and SVGAGI. The CDR3 loop reads CASSPGRGAEAFF. In nucleotides, the CDR3 is TGTGCCAGCAGTCCCGGACGGGGGGCTGAAGCTTTCTTT.

The chain uses TRBV3-1 (or the pseudogene TRBV3-2) and TRBJ2-1; 11 positions match TRBD2. J was trimmed by 4 bases and V by 0 bases; bases with no gene match: 5. CDR3 length: 17 amino acids. Germline V gene lookup returns CDR1 LGHDT and CDR2 YNNKEL (reference sequence). CDR3 sequence reads: CASSQDLTSGSYNEQFF. The CDR3 coding sequence is TGTGCCAGCAGCCAAGATCTCACTAGCGGGAGTTACAATGAGCAGTTCTTC.

The rearrangement links TRBV9 to TRBJ1-3, with D perhaps matching TRBD1 (5 bases). Germline CDR1 SGDLS, CDR2 YYNGEE. This CDR3 has 15 residues. V lost 4 bases to trimming and J lost 7 bases, with 18 bases between them. The CDR3 region is CASSHSGGTTNTIYF. The DNA of the CDR3 is TGTGCCAGCAGCCATTCGGGGGGGACTACGAACACCATATATTTT.

J is TRBJ2-7 and V is TRBV28; D remains ambiguous. Germline assignment: CDR1 MDHEN and CDR2 SYDVKM. The CDR3 covers 13 residues. V lost 6 bases to trimming and J lost 3 bases, with 12 bases between them. CDR3 in amino acids: CASSLRARYEQYF. The CDR3 DNA sequence: TGTGCCAGCAGCCTCCGGGCTCGCTACGAGCAGTACTTC.

V usage is TRBV11-2 and J usage is TRBJ2-5; 9 bases are a match to TRBD1. The J segment lost 4 bases and the V segment lost 5 bases, leaving 14 bases of the junction unmatched. The CDR3 runs 17 residues. Germline lookup yields CDR1 SGHAT and CDR2 FQNNGV. The CDR3 DNA follows: TGTGCCAGCAGCCAAGGATCGAACAGGGGGCGCGGAGAGACCCAGTACTTC. Amino acids: CASSQGSNRGRGETQYF.

This chain connects TRBV28 to TRBJ1-1; possible D gene TRBD1, 5 bases. CDR1 MDHEN and CDR2 SYDVKM come from the germline V gene. This CDR3 has 11 amino acids. The germline V and J ends were trimmed by 10 bases and 1 base, with 7 bases remaining between them. The CDR3 DNA sequence: TGTGCCACCACAGGGAACACTGAAGCTTTCTTT. Translation: CATTGNTEAFF.

The V gene is TRBV7-2, the J gene TRBJ1-3; D not certain. This CDR3 comprises 16 residues. The V and J ends lost 3 bases and 0 bases respectively, with 12 bases between them. CDR1 and CDR2 from the germline V gene are SGHTA and FQGNSA. The CDR3: CASSFAFPSSGNTIYF. In nucleotides, the CDR3 is TGTGCCAGCAGCTTCGCATTCCCGAGCTCTGGAAACACCATATATTTT.

The V and J genes are TRBV7-9 and TRBJ2-7; 9 bases are shared with TRBD2. The CDR3 loop spans 16 amino acids. In germline, CDR1 is SEHNR, CDR2 FQNEAQ (reference sequence). V was clipped by 5 bases and J by 2 bases; unmatched bases: 10. CDR3 nucleotides: TGTGCCAGCAGCCTATACGGGACTAGCAATACCTACGAGCAGTACTTC. Translation gives CASSLYGTSNTYEQYF.

A few counts support this clone. This chain connects TRBV6-2 or TRBV6-3 to TRBJ1-1, with unresolved D. V lost 3 bases, J lost 5 bases, and 16 bases lay in between. The CDR3 has 15 residues. The germline gives CDR1 MNHEY, CDR2 SVGEGT. In DNA form, the CDR3 reads TGTGCCAGCAGTTATAGTTTGGGGAGGGTGACTGAAGCTTTCTTT. Protein product: CASSYSLGRVTEAFF.

The chain recombines TRBV19 with TRBJ2-7; TRBD2 agrees at 10 bases. CDR3 length: 13 residues. CDR1 and CDR2 from the germline V gene are LNHDA and SQIVND (reference sequence). J was trimmed by 3 bases and V by 9 bases; bases with no gene match: 5. The chain's CDR3 is CASAAGGNYEQYF. The CDR3 nucleotides read TGTGCCAGCGCAGCGGGGGGGAACTACGAGCAGTACTTC.

V gene TRBV29-1 combines with J gene TRBJ2-1, with 8 bases identical to TRBD2. The germline V gene encodes CDR1 SQVTM and CDR2 ANQGSEA. This CDR3 has 14 amino acids. V trimming: 6 bases; J trimming: 2 bases; junction bases outside the gene matches: 6. The CDR3 DNA is TGCAGCGTCGGGGGGGGAGGTACCTACAATGAGCAGTTCTTC. Protein product: CSVGGGGTYNEQFF.

The CDR3 bases are TGCGCCAGCAGCCACGCCCGGGGGTTCCGGGATACGCGGTGGTATTTT. This translates into CASSHARGFRDTRWYF. The chain has TRBV4-1 and TRBJ2-3; tentatively, D is TRBD2 (6 bases). CDR1 MGHRA and CDR2 YSYEKL come from the germline V gene. Deletions cut 3 bases from V and 14 bases from J, with 27 bases between. The CDR3 has 16 amino acids.

This rearrangement joins TRBV12-3 or TRBV12-4 to TRBJ2-5; 8 bases are shared with TRBD2. This CDR3 is built from 13 residues. Germline trimming cut 6 bases from V and 7 bases from J; bases unmatched to any gene: 7. DNA of the CDR3: TGTGCCAGCAGCCCGGCCGGGGGGGGGACCCAGTACTTC. Its translation: CASSPAGGGTQYF.

The genes are TRBV28 and TRBJ1-4; D not resolved. Germline CDR1 and CDR2: MDHEN and SYDVKM. The germline V and J ends were trimmed by 1 base and 3 bases, with 12 bases remaining between them. There are 16 residues in the CDR3. CDR3: CASSLSRTPPNEKLFF. In DNA form, the CDR3 reads TGTGCCAGCAGTTTATCAAGAACTCCCCCTAATGAAAAACTGTTTTTT.

This chain joins TRBV10-3 and TRBJ1-5, with TRBD1 matching 9 bases. CDR3 length: 13 amino acids. Germline values: CDR1 ENHRY, CDR2 SYGVKD. After removal of 10 bases from V and 5 bases from J, the junction contained 6 bases not matched to a gene. This CDR3 is CASHRGRDQPQHF. The CDR3 coding sequence is TGTGCCAGCCACAGGGGGCGCGATCAGCCCCAGCATTTT.

This clone was counted once. V is TRBV19 and J is TRBJ1-1; D is unresolved. Trimming left V 2 bases short and J 11 bases short, with 12 bases between. In germline, CDR1 is LNHDA, CDR2 SQIVND (reference sequence). This CDR3 is 12 amino acids long. CDR3 coding DNA: TGTGCCAGTAGTATACCCGACAAGGCGGCTTTCTTT. Translated, it gives CASSIPDKAAFF.

This clone has only one observation. The chain carries TRBV13 and TRBJ2-7; 7 bases are shared with TRBD2. The trim removed 5 bases at V and 6 bases at J, leaving 10 bases unmatched. The V gene's germline CDR1 is PRHDT and CDR2 FYEKMQ (reference sequence). The CDR3 consists of 14 residues. The CDR3 region has the DNA TGTGCCAGCAGCCCGGGGGGTTGGTCGTCCGAGCAGTACTTC. As protein: CASSPGGWSSEQYF.

The chain employs TRBV3-1 (or the pseudogene TRBV3-2) and TRBJ1-2; tentative D call: TRBD1 (5 bases). Germline V gene data show CDR1 as LGHDT and CDR2 as YNNKEL (reference sequence). Deletions cut 0 bases from V and 4 bases from J, with 18 bases between. This CDR3 contains 17 residues. The CDR3 region is CASSQDSGLGDCYGYTF. The CDR3 bases are TGTGCCAGCAGCCAAGACTCCGGTCTTGGGGACTGCTATGGCTACACCTTC.

This chain uses TRBV18 with TRBJ1-4, with TRBD1 as a possible D gene (6 bases). Germline V lookup: CDR1 KGHSH, CDR2 LQKENI. V lost 4 bases to trimming and J lost 0 bases, with 9 bases between them. The CDR3 spans 15 residues. CDR3 DNA: TGTGCCAGCTCACTGACAGGAACAACTAATGAAAAACTGTTTTTT. Translation gives CASSLTGTTNEKLFF.

This clone was detected once. The chain is built from TRBV9 and TRBJ1-2, with 9 bases fitting TRBD1. The germline V gene has CDR1 SGDLS and CDR2 YYNGEE. The V gene end was trimmed by 3 bases and the J gene end by 3 bases; junction bases not matched to a gene: 9. The CDR3 is 16 amino acids. This CDR3 is CASSAGTGGGYYGYTF. The CDR3 coding sequence is TGTGCCAGCAGCGCCGGTACAGGGGGCGGGTACTATGGCTACACCTTC.

The chain recombines TRBV5-1 with TRBJ2-7, with 7 nucleotides matching TRBD1. V lost 2 bases and J lost 3; bases outside the gene matches: 8. CDR1 is SGHRS and CDR2 is YFSETQ in the germline V gene. The CDR3 totals 15 residues. The CDR3: CASSLDRVGHYEQYF. Written as DNA, the CDR3 is TGCGCCAGCAGCTTAGACAGGGTTGGACACTACGAGCAGTACTTC.

The chain is built from TRBV9 and TRBJ2-2; 10 bases fit TRBD1. This CDR3 contains 16 residues. In germline, CDR1 is SGDLS, CDR2 YYNGEE. With 4 bases clipped from V and 3 bases from J, the junction kept 6 bases outside the gene matches. The DNA of the CDR3 is TGTGCCAGCAGCACCAGACAGGGGGCAGACACCGGGGAGCTGTTTTTT. It codes for CASSTRQGADTGELFF.

The chain links TRBV11-2 to TRBJ2-6; 13 bases agree with TRBD2. This CDR3 region has 19 residues. The germline CDR1 and CDR2 sequences are SGHAT and FQNNGV. The ends lost 4 bases at V and 0 bases at J; junction bases unmatched: 6. CDR3 DNA: TGTGCCAGCAGCTCTCCCGGACTAGCGGGAGACTCTGGGGCCAACGTCCTGACTTTC. Its protein product is CASSSPGLAGDSGANVLTF.

The rearrangement joins TRBV5-1 to TRBJ1-3; TRBD1 matches 7 bases. CDR1 is SGHRS, CDR2 YFSETQ, per germline. Trimming cost V 3 bases and J 3 bases; bases outside gene matches: 6. CDR3 length: 15 residues. The CDR3 DNA reads TGCGCCAGCAGCTCTACCGGGACAGTTGGAAACACCATATATTTT. Protein: CASSSTGTVGNTIYF.